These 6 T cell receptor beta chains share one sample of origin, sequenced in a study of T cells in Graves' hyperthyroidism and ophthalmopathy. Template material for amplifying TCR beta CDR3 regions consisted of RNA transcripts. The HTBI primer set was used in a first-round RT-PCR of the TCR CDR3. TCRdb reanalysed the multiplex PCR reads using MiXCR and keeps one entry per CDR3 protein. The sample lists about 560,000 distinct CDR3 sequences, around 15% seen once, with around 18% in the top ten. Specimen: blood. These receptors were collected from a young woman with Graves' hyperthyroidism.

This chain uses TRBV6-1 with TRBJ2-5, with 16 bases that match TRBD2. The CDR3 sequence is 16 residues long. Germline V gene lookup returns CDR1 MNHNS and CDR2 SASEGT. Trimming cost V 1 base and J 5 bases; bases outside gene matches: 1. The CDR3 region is CASSEGGLAGGETQYF. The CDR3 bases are TGTGCCAGCAGTGAAGGGGGACTAGCGGGAGGGGAGACCCAGTACTTC.

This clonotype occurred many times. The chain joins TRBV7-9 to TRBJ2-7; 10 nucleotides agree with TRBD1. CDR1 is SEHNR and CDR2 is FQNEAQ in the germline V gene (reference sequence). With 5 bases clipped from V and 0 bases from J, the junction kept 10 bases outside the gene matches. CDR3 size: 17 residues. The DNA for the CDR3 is TGTGCCAGCAGCCCCACCTTTGACAGGGGGCCCTCCTACGAGCAGTACTTC. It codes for CASSPTFDRGPSYEQYF.

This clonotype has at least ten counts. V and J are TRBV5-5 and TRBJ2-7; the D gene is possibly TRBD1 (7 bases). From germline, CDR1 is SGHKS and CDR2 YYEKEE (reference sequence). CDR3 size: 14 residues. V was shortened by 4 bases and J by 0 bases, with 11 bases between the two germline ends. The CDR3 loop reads CASSRGTASYEQYF. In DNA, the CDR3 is TGTGCCAGCAGCCGGGGGACAGCCTCCTACGAGCAGTACTTC.

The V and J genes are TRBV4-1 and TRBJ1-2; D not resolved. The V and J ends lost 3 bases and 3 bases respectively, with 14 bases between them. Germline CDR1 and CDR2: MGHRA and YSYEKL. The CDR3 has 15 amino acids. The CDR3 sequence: CASSQTGPSHYGYTF. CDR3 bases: TGCGCCAGCAGCCAGACCGGGCCGTCGCACTATGGCTACACCTTC.

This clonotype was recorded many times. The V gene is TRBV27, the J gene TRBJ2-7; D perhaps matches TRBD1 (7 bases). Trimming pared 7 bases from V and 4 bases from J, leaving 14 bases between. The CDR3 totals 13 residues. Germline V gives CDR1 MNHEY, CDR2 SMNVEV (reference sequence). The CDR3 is CASKEGARYEQYF. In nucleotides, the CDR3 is TGTGCCAGCAAGGAGGGGGCTAGATACGAGCAGTACTTC.

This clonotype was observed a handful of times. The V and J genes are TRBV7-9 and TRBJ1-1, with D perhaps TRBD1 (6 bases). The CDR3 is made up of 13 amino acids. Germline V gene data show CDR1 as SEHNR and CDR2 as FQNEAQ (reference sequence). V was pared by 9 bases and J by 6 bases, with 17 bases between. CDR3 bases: TGTGCCAGTGCACAGGGTCGAAACGCTGAAGCTTTCTTT. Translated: CASAQGRNAEAFF.